The rows below give T cell receptor beta chains drawn from one sample of a study of long-term antiretroviral therapy in people with HIV. The repertoire was sequenced with immunoSEQ multiplex PCR; TCRdb's copy has only in-frame clones and lacks some. This table holds approximately 17,000 clones, approximately 88% found once. The sample was unsorted PBMCs, taken 0.7 years before starting antiretroviral therapy. All receptors derive from a man in his fifties with HIV. The CDR3 runs from the conserved cysteine through the conserved F or W. D genes are given only for firm matches. Where a row states a size, it is once, few, many or the class of an expanded clone; other rows omit it.

v_gene	d_gene	j_gene	abundance	CDR3aa	CDR3nt
TRBV5-1	.	TRBJ1-3	.	CASSLGQGNTIYF	TGCGCCAGCAGCTTGGGACAGGGAAACACCATATATTTT
TRBV7-6	TRBD2	TRBJ2-7	.	CASSLAGTSGEEQYF	TGTGCCAGCAGCTTAGCCGGGACTAGCGGGGAAGAGCAGTACTTC
TRBV4-2	TRBD2	TRBJ2-2	.	CASSQGLAGNTGELFF	TGTGCCAGCAGCCAAGGACTAGCGGGAAACACCGGGGAGCTGTTTTTT
TRBV7-3	.	TRBJ2-1	few	CASSPGAGDYNEQFF	TGTGCCAGCAGCCCAGGGGCGGGGGACTACAATGAGCAGTTCTTC
TRBV7-4	.	TRBJ1-1	.	CASSSRDRVFLCVTEAFF	TGTGCCAGCAGCTCAAGAGATAGGGTCTTCCTTTGTGTCACTGAAGCTTTCTTT
TRBV18	.	TRBJ2-3	large	CASSPLTGRETVDTQYF	TGTGCCAGCTCACCACTCACGGGTAGGGAAACGGTGGATACGCAGTATTTT
TRBV29-1	TRBD1	TRBJ1-2	.	CSVSSWTGGGYTF	TGCAGCGTATCCTCCTGGACAGGGGGTGGCTACACCTTC
TRBV27	TRBD1	TRBJ1-2	once	CASSLTGTGYTF	TGTGCCAGCAGCTTGACAGGGACGGGCTACACCTTC
TRBV6-5	.	TRBJ2-3	.	CASSYDWRVTDTQYF	TGTGCCAGCAGTTACGATTGGCGAGTCACAGATACGCAGTATTTT
TRBV7-7	TRBD2	TRBJ2-3	.	CASSLGLSSTDTQYF	TGTGCCAGCAGCTTGGGACTATCCTCCACAGATACGCAGTATTTT
TRBV6-1	.	TRBJ1-2	.	CASTVQEANYGYTF	TGTGCCAGCACCGTACAGGAGGCTAACTATGGCTACACCTTC
TRBV18	.	TRBJ1-1	.	CASSAGDTEAFF	TGTGCCAGCTCTGCTGGTGACACTGAAGCTTTCTTT
TRBV10-1	TRBD1	TRBJ2-5	.	CASSDSGQGRGGYQETQYF	TGCGCCAGCAGTGACTCCGGACAGGGGAGAGGGGGGTACCAAGAGACCCAGTACTTC
TRBV27	TRBD1	TRBJ2-7	.	CASSTLDRGVFVYEQYF	TGTGCCAGCAGTACCCTGGACAGGGGGGTATTCGTATACGAGCAGTACTTC
TRBV5-6	.	TRBJ1-2	.	CASSLDPLVVYGYTF	TGTGCCAGCAGCTTGGACCCCCTAGTCGTCTATGGCTACACCTTC
TRBV5-4	.	TRBJ1-2	few	CASTPWGDYGYTF	TGTGCCAGCACTCCTTGGGGCGACTATGGCTACACCTTC
TRBV5-4	.	TRBJ1-6	.	CASSLGLGVGNSPLHF	TGTGCCAGCAGCTTGGGATTGGGGGTGGGGAATTCACCCCTCCACTTT
TRBV5-1	TRBD1	TRBJ1-4	.	CASSQQGGEKLFF	TGCGCCAGCAGCCAGCAGGGGGGAGAAAAACTGTTTTTT
TRBV18	.	TRBJ2-4	.	CASSPQWVAKNIQYF	TGTGCCAGCTCACCACAATGGGTGGCCAAAAACATTCAGTACTTC
TRBV29-1	.	TRBJ1-5	.	CSVEVGAPGQPQHF	TGCAGCGTTGAAGTAGGGGCTCCGGGCCAGCCCCAGCATTTT
TRBV7-3	.	TRBJ2-5	.	CASSRELQETQYF	TGTGCCAGCAGCCGTGAGCTACAAGAGACCCAGTACTTC
TRBV7-9	TRBD2	TRBJ2-1	.	CASSFREALDEQFF	TGTGCCAGCAGCTTCCGGGAGGCCCTCGATGAGCAGTTCTTC
TRBV5-1	TRBD1	TRBJ1-3	.	CASSPLPGQLGNTIYF	TGCGCCAGCAGCCCCCTCCCGGGACAGTTAGGAAACACCATATATTTT
TRBV7-9	TRBD1	TRBJ1-2	.	CASSLFQGASYGYTF	TGTGCCAGCAGCTTATTCCAGGGGGCGAGTTATGGCTACACCTTC
TRBV9	TRBD2	TRBJ2-7	.	CASSVAVAGGPWEQYF	TGTGCCAGCAGCGTAGCTGTCGCGGGGGGGCCGTGGGAGCAGTACTTC
TRBV6-5	TRBD2	TRBJ2-1	medium-sized	CASSFGGAGDEQFF	TGTGCCAGCAGTTTCGGGGGGGCCGGGGATGAGCAGTTCTTC
TRBV7-9	.	TRBJ2-3	.	CASGQPITDTQYF	TGTGCCAGCGGCCAGCCGATCACAGATACGCAGTATTTT
TRBV28	TRBD1	TRBJ1-3	few	CASSWTGSGNTIYF	TGTGCCAGCAGTTGGACAGGGTCTGGAAACACCATATATTTT
TRBV7-8	.	TRBJ2-1	.	CASSTKYNEQFF	TGTGCCAGCAGCACAAAGTACAATGAGCAGTTCTTC
TRBV15	.	TRBJ2-7	.	CATSRGLGGSSLREQYF	TGTGCCACCAGCAGAGGGTTGGGTGGGTCATCCCTCCGCGAGCAGTACTTC
TRBV5-4	TRBD1	TRBJ1-2	few	CASSLFAQGEMNYGYTF	TGTGCCAGCAGCTTGTTTGCCCAGGGGGAGATGAACTATGGCTACACCTTC
TRBV5-1	TRBD2	TRBJ2-2	.	CASSPLAGVLTGELFF	TGCGCCAGCAGCCCTCTAGCGGGAGTGCTCACCGGGGAGCTGTTTTTT
TRBV5-1	TRBD1	TRBJ1-4	.	CASSFQGQGGEKLFF	TGCGCCAGCAGCTTTCAGGGACAGGGGGGAGAAAAACTGTTTTTT
TRBV5-8	TRBD2	TRBJ2-3	once	CASSLVFGGGSDSTDTQYF	TGTGCCAGCAGCTTGGTTTTCGGCGGGGGTTCCGATAGCACAGATACGCAGTATTTT
TRBV5-6	TRBD2	TRBJ2-7	.	CASSLKGVVGGPREQYF	TGTGCCAGCAGCTTGAAAGGGGTTGTGGGAGGGCCAAGGGAGCAGTACTTC
TRBV6-1	.	TRBJ2-6	.	CASSGNKGVPGANVLTF	TGTGCCAGCAGTGGAAACAAGGGAGTGCCTGGGGCCAACGTCCTGACTTTC
TRBV5-1	.	TRBJ1-1	.	CASSFFQGQMNTEAFF	TGCGCCAGCAGCTTTTTTCAGGGGCAGATGAACACTGAAGCTTTCTTT
TRBV6-6	.	TRBJ2-6	.	CASSPPESSGANVLTF	TGTGCCAGCAGCCCCCCCGAGAGCTCTGGGGCCAACGTCCTGACTTTC
TRBV19	TRBD1	TRBJ2-7	.	CASSISGTAVYEQYF	TGTGCCAGTAGTATATCCGGGACAGCTGTCTACGAGCAGTACTTC
TRBV6-1	TRBD1	TRBJ2-1	.	CASSDTAGTGGYNEQFF	TGTGCCAGCAGTGACACAGCCGGGACAGGGGGCTACAATGAGCAGTTCTTC
TRBV25-1	.	TRBJ1-2	.	CASSAGVSGYTF	TGTGCCAGCAGTGCGGGAGTTTCCGGCTACACCTTC
TRBV27	TRBD1	TRBJ2-7	once	CASRFGQGRSHEQYF	TGTGCCAGCAGATTCGGACAGGGGCGCTCCCACGAGCAGTACTTC
TRBV2	.	TRBJ1-1	.	CASTLPAGTSTEAFF	TGTGCCAGCACTTTACCCGCAGGTACTTCGACTGAAGCTTTCTTT
TRBV5-1	.	TRBJ1-1	.	CASSSGLTNTEAFF	TGCGCCAGCAGCTCAGGACTGACGAACACTGAAGCTTTCTTT
TRBV7-3	.	TRBJ1-1	few	CASSLGGMNTEAFF	TGTGCCAGCAGCTTAGGGGGAATGAACACTGAAGCTTTCTTT
TRBV7-7	TRBD1	TRBJ2-7	.	CASSPGTGPYEQYF	TGTGCTAGCAGCCCCGGGACAGGCCCCTACGAGCAGTACTTC
TRBV28	.	TRBJ1-2	.	CASSLSQGLYGYTF	TGTGCCAGCAGTTTAAGTCAGGGGCTCTATGGCTACACCTTC
TRBV11-3	.	TRBJ1-3	few	CASSASSGNTIYF	TGTGCCAGCAGCGCATCTTCTGGAAACACCATATATTTT
TRBV5-6	.	TRBJ1-1	.	CASSFGGPGEYEAFF	TGTGCCAGCAGCTTCGGCGGGCCCGGGGAGTATGAAGCTTTCTTT
TRBV4-1	TRBD1	TRBJ1-1	.	CASRRPTGLNTEAFF	TGCGCCAGCAGACGCCCGACAGGGCTGAACACTGAAGCTTTCTTT
TRBV28	.	TRBJ1-5	.	CASSWRGAQPQHF	TGTGCCAGCAGCTGGCGGGGGGCTCAGCCCCAGCATTTT
TRBV19	.	TRBJ2-1	.	CASSIEGIGRTYNEQFF	TGTGCCAGTAGTATAGAGGGCATCGGGAGAACCTACAATGAGCAGTTCTTC
TRBV4-3	.	TRBJ2-7	.	CASSRDSLMGEQYF	TGCGCCAGCAGCAGAGACAGTCTAATGGGCGAGCAGTACTTC
TRBV28	TRBD2	TRBJ2-1	.	CASSVDRTSGPYNEQFF	TGTGCCAGCAGTGTCGACAGGACTAGCGGGCCTTACAATGAGCAGTTCTTC